These 22 T cell receptor beta chains share one sample of origin, sequenced in a study of shared clonotypes between healthy human individuals. TCRdb's table, derived via immunoSEQ multiplex PCR, lists solely in-frame clones and lacks some. The sample gives approximately 530,000 clones, around 95% of which show up once; about 0.06% is in the top ten. Sequenced material: naive CD4+ T cells sorted from blood. Sample subset: CD45RA+ positively selected. These receptors came from a woman in her 30s in good health.

The rearrangement links TRBV28 to TRBJ2-1; no clear D. The germline V gene has CDR1 MDHEN and CDR2 SYDVKM. V lost 2 bases, J lost 3 bases, and 11 bases lay in between. The CDR3 is 15 amino acids. CDR3 amino acids: CASSLGLVGYNEQFF. For the CDR3, the DNA is TGTGCCAGCAGTTTAGGTCTAGTGGGCTACAATGAGCAGTTCTTC.

This chain connects TRBV7-9 to TRBJ2-1, with a weak D call TRBD2 (5 bases). V was clipped by 5 bases and J by 2 bases, with 19 bases between them. The CDR3 has 17 residues. The germline V gene encodes CDR1 SEHNR and CDR2 FQNEAQ (reference sequence). CDR3 DNA: TGTGCCAGCAGCCCGCGGGTTTTGGTTCATGCCTACAATGAGCAGTTCTTC. This gives the protein CASSPRVLVHAYNEQFF.

The chain recombines TRBV6-5 with TRBJ2-1; the D is unclear. The CDR3 runs to 13 residues. The V gene lost 7 bases and the J gene lost 5 bases, with 12 bases spanning the gap. Per germline, CDR1 MNHEY and CDR2 SVGAGI. The CDR3 reads CASIPGVHNEQFF. CDR3 coding DNA: TGTGCCAGCATCCCCGGTGTGCACAATGAGCAGTTCTTC.

This sequence joins TRBV27 and TRBJ1-6; 10 positions match TRBD1. V lost 6 bases, J lost 2 bases, and 4 bases stayed unmatched. The CDR3 is 16 amino acids. Germline CDR1 is MNHEY and CDR2 is SMNVEV (reference sequence). The CDR3: CASRWTGGAYNSPLHF. In nucleotides, the CDR3 is TGTGCCAGCAGGTGGACAGGGGGGGCCTATAATTCACCCCTCCACTTT.

The V call is TRBV7-6, the J call TRBJ2-7; 8 positions match TRBD2. The CDR3 covers 17 residues. Germline V gene lookup returns CDR1 SGHVS and CDR2 FNYEAQ. Trimming at V came to 6 bases and at J to 2 bases, leaving 15 bases not matched to a gene. The CDR3 DNA reads as TGTGCCAGCAGTGCCGTCGGATCTTCAGCGGGGGCCTACGAGCAGTACTTC. This translates into CASSAVGSSAGAYEQYF.

This chain connects TRBV5-1 to TRBJ1-5; maybe TRBD1 (5 bases). Between the trimmed V and J ends, which lost 0 bases and 7 bases, there was a span of 11 bases. The germline CDR1 and CDR2 sequences are SGHRS and YFSETQ. CDR3 length: 14 amino acids. CDR3 protein: CASSLGEEGQPQHF. The CDR3, as DNA: TGCGCCAGCAGCTTGGGGGAGGAGGGGCAGCCCCAGCATTTT. Full variable domain (outside the CDR3, taken from reference TRBV5-1 and TRBJ1-5): KAGVTQTPRYLIKTRGQQVTLSCSPISGHRSVSWYQQTPGQGLQFLFEYFSETQRNKGNFPGRFSGRQFSNSRSEMNVSTLELGDSALYLCASSLGEEGQPQHFGDGTRLSIL.

This chain connects TRBV7-2 to TRBJ2-1, with 11 positions matching TRBD2. Germline CDR1 and CDR2: SGHTA and FQGNSA. The CDR3 has 15 amino acids. V lost 0 bases to trimming and J lost 6 bases; unmatched junction nucleotides: 1. CDR3 amino acids: CASSLAGLAANEQFF. CDR3 DNA: TGTGCCAGCAGCTTAGCGGGACTAGCGGCCAATGAGCAGTTCTTC.

J is TRBJ2-1 and V is TRBV28; a weak D match, TRBD2 (5 bases). V lost 6 bases to trimming and J lost 0 bases, with 12 bases between them. This CDR3 is built from 15 residues. Germline V lookup: CDR1 MDHEN, CDR2 SYDVKM. DNA of the CDR3: TGTGCCAGCAGCTTCCAGCGGAGCTCCTACAATGAGCAGTTCTTC. It codes for CASSFQRSSYNEQFF. The variable domain in full, with the rest retrieved from reference TRBV28 and TRBJ2-1, is DVKVTQSSRYLVKRTGEKVFLECVQDMDHENMFWYRQDPGLGLRLIYFSYDVKMKEKGDIPEGYSVSREKKERFSLILESASTNQTSMYLCASSFQRSSYNEQFFGPGTRLTVL.

The J gene is TRBJ2-5, the V gene TRBV10-3, with D perhaps matching TRBD1 or TRBD2 (5 bases each). Trimming cost V 11 bases and J 9 bases, with 16 bases left between them. The germline CDR1 and CDR2 sequences are ENHRY and SYGVKD. The CDR3 covers 11 residues. CDR3 sequence: CAAQGDQAQYF. The CDR3 nucleotides are TGTGCCGCCCAGGGAGACCAGGCCCAGTACTTC.

The rearrangement uses TRBV6-1 and TRBJ2-2; D remains ambiguous. Germline CDR1 MNHNS, CDR2 SASEGT. This CDR3 is 15 amino acids long. The germline V and J ends were trimmed by 0 bases and 2 bases, with 7 bases remaining between them. CDR3 DNA: TGTGCCAGCAGTGAAGCTGGCAGAAACACCGGGGAGCTGTTTTTT. As protein: CASSEAGRNTGELFF.

The chain joins TRBV7-7 to TRBJ2-5; D is uncertain. The CDR3 loop spans 14 amino acids. V was pared by 3 bases and J by 2 bases, with 10 bases between. Germline V CDR1 and CDR2: SSHAT, FNYEAQ (reference sequence). CDR3 DNA sequence: TGTGCCAGCAGCTTGGGTTTTGGACAAGAGACCCAGTACTTC. As protein: CASSLGFGQETQYF.

This chain connects TRBV19 to TRBJ2-5; TRBD2 aligns across 8 bases. CDR1 is LNHDA, CDR2 SQIVND, per germline (reference sequence). CDR3 size: 15 residues. Trimming removed 6 bases from V and 3 bases from J; junction bases left unmatched: 9. In nucleotides, the CDR3 is TGTGCCAGTAGCGGTGGGCTAGCGGGCGAAGAGACCCAGTACTTC. It translates to CASSGGLAGEETQYF.

This sequence joins TRBV28 and TRBJ1-2; 7 nucleotides match TRBD1. V dropped 3 bases and J dropped 2; count of bases not matched to a gene: 3. The CDR3 is made up of 14 amino acids. Germline lookup yields CDR1 MDHEN and CDR2 SYDVKM. The CDR3 here is CASSLIQGNYGYTF. In DNA, the CDR3 is TGTGCCAGCAGTTTGATACAGGGGAACTATGGCTACACCTTC.

The genes are TRBV5-1 and TRBJ2-2; 8 bases are shared with TRBD2. V lost 4 bases to trimming and J lost 8 bases; unmatched junction nucleotides: 16. The CDR3 has 17 amino acids. Germline V gene data show CDR1 as SGHRS and CDR2 as YFSETQ. CDR3 DNA sequence: TGCGCCAGCAGCCCCAGCGCAGCGGGAGAAGTTATGGGGGAGCTGTTTTTT. Protein sequence: CASSPSAAGEVMGELFF.

The rearrangement uses TRBV5-4 and TRBJ2-1; D is possibly TRBD1 (6 bases). CDR1 and CDR2 from the germline V gene are SGHNT and YYREEE (reference sequence). V gave up 4 bases and J gave up 7 bases, with 18 bases separating them. The CDR3 has 15 residues. The CDR3 bases are TGTGCCAGCAGCCGGGTGGGCAGGGGTTATAATGAGCAGTTCTTC. Protein sequence: CASSRVGRGYNEQFF.

The chain is built from TRBV21-1 and TRBJ2-1; TRBD1, the table's D call, lacks a check against the DNA. TRBV21-1 is recorded as a pseudogene. CDR3 length: 16 amino acids. The CDR3 DNA reads as TGTGCCAGCAGGGCCAGGGACAGCTACTCCTACAATGAGCAGTTCTTC. Encoded protein: CASRARDSYSYNEQFF.

The chain couples TRBV19 to TRBJ2-7, with 12 bases that match TRBD2. With 6 bases clipped from V and 2 bases from J, the junction kept 8 bases outside the gene matches. CDR3 size: 16 residues. The germline CDR1 and CDR2 sequences are LNHDA and SQIVND (reference sequence). Here the CDR3 reads CASRKRLAGEAYEQYF. Written as DNA, the CDR3 is TGTGCCAGTAGAAAAAGACTAGCGGGAGAGGCCTACGAGCAGTACTTC.

DNA of the CDR3: TGTGCCATCGGGAAAGGCAGGAACACTGAAGCTTTCTTT. This translates into CAIGKGRNTEAFF. The V gene is TRBV10-3, the J gene TRBJ1-1; D is uncertain. V was trimmed by 8 bases and J by 1 base, leaving 11 bases between them. This CDR3 contains 13 residues. Germline CDR1 reads ENHRY; CDR2 reads SYGVKD.

This chain connects TRBV4-2 to TRBJ2-7, with 11 bases that match TRBD1. Trimming removed 1 base from V and 9 bases from J; junction bases left unmatched: 5. The germline V gene encodes CDR1 LGHNA and CDR2 YNFKEQ. The CDR3 is made up of 14 amino acids. Here the CDR3 DNA reads TGTGCCAGCAGCCAAGTGGGGGACAGGGGGGTGCAGTACTTC. This codes for CASSQVGDRGVQYF.

This clone was counted only a few times. The chain employs TRBV28 and TRBJ2-7, with D possibly TRBD2 on 6 matching bases. The V end was cut by 6 bases, the J end by 5 bases, with 8 bases between. Per germline, CDR1 MDHEN and CDR2 SYDVKM. The CDR3 length is 11 residues. CDR3 sequence (DNA): TGTGCCAGCAGGGGCGGGAACGAGCAGTACTTC. This codes for CASRGGNEQYF.

The chain couples TRBV5-1 to TRBJ1-1; D ambiguous. The germline V gene has CDR1 SGHRS and CDR2 YFSETQ. CDR3 length equals 13 residues. V was cut by 4 bases and J by 1 base, with 8 bases left in between. The CDR3 DNA follows: TGCGCCAGCAGCGGCGGTGCGAACACTGAAGCTTTCTTT. It codes for CASSGGANTEAFF.

The V and J genes are TRBV27 and TRBJ2-2, with 7 bases lining up with TRBD1. Germline V gene data show CDR1 as MNHEY and CDR2 as SMNVEV (reference sequence). V was clipped by 3 bases and J by 3 bases; unmatched bases: 4. CDR3 length: 15 residues. CDR3 residues: CASSLWTGDTGELFF. The CDR3 nucleotides are TGTGCCAGCAGTTTGTGGACAGGAGACACCGGGGAGCTGTTTTTT.